These 2 T cell receptor beta chains were sequenced from one sample in a study of CD8 T cells in ankylosing spondylitis. TCRdb re-derived calls from the 5' RACE reads in MiXCR, one entry per CDR3 protein. The profile shows about 750,000 distinct CDR3 sequences, around 20% of them singletons. These receptors have no identified antigens. Findings and caveats of the study: Typical of ankylosing spondylitis blood, it appeared, was a TCR beta motif of roughly eight highly homologous variants.

Sequenced input: blood, either unsorted or a sorted T cell fraction (not recorded which). These receptors were taken from a male donor with ankylosing spondylitis.

Ten or more counts support this clonotype. The genes are TRBV27 and TRBJ1-1, with D unresolved. The V end lost 0 bases, the J end lost 1 base, and 6 bases lay between the germline ends. Germline values: CDR1 MNHEY, CDR2 SMNVEV (reference sequence). The CDR3 is 14 residues long. Here the CDR3 reads CASSLSRSNTEAFF. The DNA of the CDR3 is TGTGCCAGCAGTTTATCAAGGTCGAACACTGAAGCTTTCTTT.

The chain couples TRBV2 to TRBJ2-7; D perhaps matches TRBD1 (6 bases). V dropped 4 bases and J dropped 0 bases, with 13 bases sitting between them. CDR3 length: 15 residues. Germline lookup yields CDR1 SNHLY and CDR2 FYNNEI. The CDR3 DNA follows: TGTGCCAGCAGTGCTGAACAGGGTGGCTCCTACGAGCAGTACTTC. Translation: CASSAEQGGSYEQYF.